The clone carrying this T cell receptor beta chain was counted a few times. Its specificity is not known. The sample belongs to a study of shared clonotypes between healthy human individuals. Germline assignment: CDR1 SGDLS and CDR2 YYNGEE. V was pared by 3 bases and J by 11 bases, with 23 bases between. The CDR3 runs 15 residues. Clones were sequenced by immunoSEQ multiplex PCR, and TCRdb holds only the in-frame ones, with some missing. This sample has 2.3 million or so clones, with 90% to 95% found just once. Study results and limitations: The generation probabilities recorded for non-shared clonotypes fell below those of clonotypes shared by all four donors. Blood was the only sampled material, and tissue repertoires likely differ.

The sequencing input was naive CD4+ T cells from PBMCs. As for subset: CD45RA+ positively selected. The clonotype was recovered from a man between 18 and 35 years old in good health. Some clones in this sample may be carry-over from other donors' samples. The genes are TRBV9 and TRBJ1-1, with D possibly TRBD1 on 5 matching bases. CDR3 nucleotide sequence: TGTGCCAGCAGCGCTTCATCGGGGCACTATCAAGCGGCTTTCTTT. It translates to CASSASSGHYQAAFF.